This entry concerns a single TCR beta chain. This entry belongs to a study of blood T cell repertoires in COVID-19. Assay: immunoSEQ multiplex PCR; the TCRdb copy retains only in-frame clones and omits some. The sample has roughly 250,000 clones; around 90% are singletons. CDR1 is SGHRS, CDR2 YFSETQ, per germline. This CDR3 is 16 amino acids long. V was clipped by 4 bases and J by 8 bases; unmatched bases: 12. The sequencing sample was made of PBMCs or T cells enriched from blood (not recorded which). The genes are TRBV5-1 and TRBJ1-6; TRBD1 agrees at 7 bases. This TCR came from a human donor in a cohort exposed to, infected with or recovered from COVID-19 (not recorded which). The donor label of this sample is uncertain. In DNA, the CDR3 is TGCGCCAGCAGCCCCGCCTACAGGGGAATGGATTCACCCCTCCACTTT. Encoded protein: CASSPAYRGMDSPLHF.